These T cell receptor beta chains were read from a single sample in a study of T-cell memory formation after mild COVID-19. Via MiXCR, TCRdb re-called the 5' RACE reads, giving one row per CDR3 protein. This sample has 100,000 to 150,000 distinct CDR3 sequences, with approximately 16% found just once. The sample taken for sequencing was PBMCs or a T cell subset sorted from them (not recorded which). These TCRs come from an adult woman who had mild COVID-19 (a few samples of this study predate the infection). Cell type and time point are not known. CDR3s include the opening cysteine and the closing phenylalanine or tryptophan. Each record gives: D gene, clone size, J gene, V gene, CDR3 DNA, CDR3 protein. The D gene is left open where the match is weak. The size entry is marked missing in some rows and otherwise reads once, few, many or a size class.

TRBD2,NA,TRBJ2-1,TRBV9,TGTGCCAGCAGCGTAGGGGTAGCGGGAGCAGTTGAGCAGTTCTTC,CASSVGVAGAVEQFF
NA,few,TRBJ1-1,TRBV24-1,TGTGCCACCAGGGGAGGGAGCACTGAAGCTTTCTTT,CATRGGSTEAFF
NA,NA,TRBJ1-1,TRBV29-1,TGCAGCGTTGTTTCTCCAGGCTATAAGGGCACTGAAGCTTTCTTT,CSVVSPGYKGTEAFF
NA,few,TRBJ2-7,TRBV12-3/TRBV12-4,TGTGCCAGCAGTTCTCCCAGGGAGATCTCCTACGAGCAGTACTTC,CASSSPREISYEQYF
NA,few,TRBJ2-7,TRBV5-1,TGCGCCAGCAGCTTGGACAGGGAGATTCGCGAGCAGTACTTC,CASSLDREIREQYF
NA,NA,TRBJ2-3,TRBV7-3,TGTGCCAGCAGCTTAATCCGCCGGGATACGCAGTATTTT,CASSLIRRDTQYF
NA,few,TRBJ2-7,TRBV5-1,TGCGCCAGCAGCCTAACTAGCCACGAGCAGTACTTC,CASSLTSHEQYF
NA,many,TRBJ2-3,TRBV7-7,TGTGCTAGCAGCTTGGTCCCCGCAGGGGTCGATACGCAGTATTTT,CASSLVPAGVDTQYF
NA,few,TRBJ2-3,TRBV7-2,TGTGCCAGCAGCTTAGGCGGCCGCCAAACATCGGATACGCAGTATTTT,CASSLGGRQTSDTQYF
TRBD2,NA,TRBJ2-7,TRBV24-1,TGTGCCACCACGCTGCGGAGCGGGGTAACAAGGGAGCAGTACTTC,CATTLRSGVTREQYF
TRBD2,NA,TRBJ2-5,TRBV14,TGTGCCAGCAGCCAAGGGAGGACTAGCGGGTCTCGGGAGACCCAGTACTTC,CASSQGRTSGSRETQYF
TRBD2,NA,TRBJ2-7,TRBV12-3/TRBV12-4,TGTGCCAGCAGTTTAGCTAGCGGGAGGTATCTCTACGAGCAGTACTTC,CASSLASGRYLYEQYF
TRBD1,few,TRBJ1-1,TRBV30,TGTGCCTGGAATGGGGACAGACGCACTGAAGCTTTCTTT,CAWNGDRRTEAFF
TRBD1,few,TRBJ2-3,TRBV24-1,TGTGCCACCGGTGAACAGGGGACAGATACGCAGTATTTT,CATGEQGTDTQYF
NA,few,TRBJ2-5,TRBV7-8,TGTGCCAGCAGTCGCCGTAGGGAGACCCAGTACTTC,CASSRRRETQYF
NA,few,TRBJ1-5,TRBV3-1,TGTGCCAGCAGCCAAGGGGGGAGTCGCCAGCCCCAGCATTTT,CASSQGGSRQPQHF
TRBD1,few,TRBJ2-5,TRBV9,TGTGCCAGCAGCCCTCGGACAGGGATTGGAAAGACCCAGTACTTC,CASSPRTGIGKTQYF
NA,few,TRBJ1-3,TRBV7-2,TGTGCCAGCAGCCGCGGTCGACAAAACACCATATATTTT,CASSRGRQNTIYF
TRBD1,few,TRBJ1-2,TRBV29-1,TGCAGCGTTGAACCAGCGGGACAGGGTTATGGCTACACCTTC,CSVEPAGQGYGYTF
TRBD2,NA,TRBJ2-5,TRBV5-1,TGCGCCAGCAGCGAAGCGGGGGAAGAGACCCAGTACTTC,CASSEAGEETQYF
NA,few,TRBJ2-2,TRBV7-3,TGTGCCAGCAGCTTATTACCGGGGACGAACACCGGGGAGCTGTTTTTT,CASSLLPGTNTGELFF
TRBD2,NA,TRBJ2-3,TRBV29-1,TGCAGCGTCATAAGCGGGGAGCGGACAGATACGCAGTATTTT,CSVISGERTDTQYF
NA,NA,TRBJ1-1,TRBV12-3/TRBV12-4,TGTGCCAGCAGTACCGGCCGGCGCACTGAAGCTTTCTTT,CASSTGRRTEAFF
NA,few,TRBJ2-1,TRBV27,TGTGCCACCAATAGAGGGTTTGAGCAGTTCTTC,CATNRGFEQFF
TRBD1,many,TRBJ2-7,TRBV13,TGTGCCAGCAGCTCCCACAGGGGGCTGGGCCGCTACGAGCAGTACTTC,CASSSHRGLGRYEQYF
TRBD1,NA,TRBJ2-1,TRBV24-1,TGTGCCACCAGTGATCAGGACAGGGGGAACTCCTACAATGAGCAGTTCTTC,CATSDQDRGNSYNEQFF
NA,few,TRBJ1-1,TRBV18,TGTGCCAGCTCACCACTTGGACAGCGAAACACTGAAGCTTTCTTT,CASSPLGQRNTEAFF
NA,NA,TRBJ2-1,TRBV14,TGTGCCAGCAGCCAACTCCGAGCAGTCAATGAGCAGTTCTTC,CASSQLRAVNEQFF
NA,NA,TRBJ2-5,TRBV5-1,TGCGCCAGCAGGGCACAAGAGACCCAGTACTTC,CASRAQETQYF
NA,few,TRBJ2-1,TRBV5-1,TGCGCCAGCAGCCTGGGGACTGTCTCCTACAATGAGCAGTTCTTC,CASSLGTVSYNEQFF
NA,NA,TRBJ2-3,TRBV7-2,TGTGCCAGCAGCCGTACCTCGGATACGCAGTATTTT,CASSRTSDTQYF
NA,NA,TRBJ2-7,TRBV9,TGTGCCAGCAGCGTAGGCAGCTACTCCTACGAGCAGTACTTC,CASSVGSYSYEQYF
NA,few,TRBJ1-3,TRBV24-1,TGTGCCACCAGTGATTCGGACAGCTCTGGAAACACCATATATTTT,CATSDSDSSGNTIYF
TRBD1,many,TRBJ1-4,TRBV7-2,TGTGCCAGCAGCTCGCAACAGGGGGCGCGCAGTGAAAAACTGTTTTTT,CASSSQQGARSEKLFF
TRBD2,few,TRBJ2-7,TRBV29-1,TGCAGCGTCGCCGAACCGGGACTAGCGGCTACCGGCGGGGCTTACGAGCAGTACTTC,CSVAEPGLAATGGAYEQYF
NA,NA,TRBJ2-5,TRBV24-1,TGTGCCACCAGTGAACCAGGCTGGGATGGGGAGACCCAGTACTTC,CATSEPGWDGETQYF
NA,NA,TRBJ2-3,TRBV10-3,TGTGCCATCAGTGAGCTTGGAGCAGATACGCAGTATTTT,CAISELGADTQYF
NA,few,TRBJ1-1,TRBV20-1,TGCAGTGCTTCTGATCAAGCGGGGGGCACTGAAGCTTTCTTT,CSASDQAGGTEAFF
TRBD1,few,TRBJ2-3,TRBV12-3/TRBV12-4,TGTGCCAGCTCGAACCGGGACAGGGTCACAGATACGCAGTATTTT,CASSNRDRVTDTQYF
NA,NA,TRBJ2-7,TRBV18,TGTGCCAGCTCAGGACCCGCGGTAGCGTACGAGCAGTACTTC,CASSGPAVAYEQYF
TRBD1,NA,TRBJ2-5,TRBV5-1,TGCGCCAGCCGAGGACAGGGAGAGACCCAGTACTTC,CASRGQGETQYF
NA,few,TRBJ2-1,TRBV29-1,TGCAGCGTTGATGGCTTAGAGATCGTGAATGAGCAGTTCTTC,CSVDGLEIVNEQFF
NA,NA,TRBJ2-7,TRBV4-3,TGCGCCAGCAGCCAAGATACAGGGTCCTACGAGCAGTACTTC,CASSQDTGSYEQYF
TRBD1,NA,TRBJ1-5,TRBV24-1,TGTGCCACCAGTTCGACAGGGGGGTGGGATCAGCCCCAGCATTTT,CATSSTGGWDQPQHF
NA,NA,TRBJ2-2,TRBV12-3/TRBV12-4,TGTGCCAGCAGTTTCGTGGGAACCGGGGAGCTGTTTTTT,CASSFVGTGELFF
NA,NA,TRBJ2-7,TRBV6-5,TGTGCCAGCAGTTATACGACAGGAACCTACGAGCAGTACTTC,CASSYTTGTYEQYF
TRBD1,NA,TRBJ2-3,TRBV6-4,TGTGCCAGCACTGGGGTACGACAGGGTAAATCGGGGAGCACAGATACGCAGTATTTT,CASTGVRQGKSGSTDTQYF